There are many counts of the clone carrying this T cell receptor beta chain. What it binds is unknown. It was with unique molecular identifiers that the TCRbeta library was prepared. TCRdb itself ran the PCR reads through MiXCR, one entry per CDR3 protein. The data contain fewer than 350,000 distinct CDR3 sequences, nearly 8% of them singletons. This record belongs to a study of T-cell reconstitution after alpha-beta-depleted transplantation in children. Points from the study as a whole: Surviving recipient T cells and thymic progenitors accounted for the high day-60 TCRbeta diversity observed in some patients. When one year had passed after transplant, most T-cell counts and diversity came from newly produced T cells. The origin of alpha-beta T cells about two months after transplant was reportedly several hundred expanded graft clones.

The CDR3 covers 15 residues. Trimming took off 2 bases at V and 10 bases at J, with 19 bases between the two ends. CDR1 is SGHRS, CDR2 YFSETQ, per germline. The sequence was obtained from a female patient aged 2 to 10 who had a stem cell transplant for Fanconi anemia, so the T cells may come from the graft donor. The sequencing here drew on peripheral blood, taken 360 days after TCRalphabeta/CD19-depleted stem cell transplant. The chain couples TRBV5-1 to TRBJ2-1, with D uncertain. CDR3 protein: CASSLPGIESPEQFF. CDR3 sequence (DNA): TGCGCCAGCAGCTTACCAGGAATTGAGTCCCCAGAGCAGTTCTTC.